This section outlines one T cell receptor beta chain sequence together with its context. Its antigen remains unidentified. The data belong to a study of beta chain features in type 1 diabetes. Overall study findings and caveats: For Type 1 diabetes patients, all four CD4+ subsets carried TCRB CDR3s that were moderately but significantly shorter.

The whole isolated RNA underwent reverse transcription, so sequencing captured expressed TCRB transcripts. This table comes from immunoSEQ multiplex PCR, and its TCRdb copy is limited to in-frame clones, with some not included. The sample shows approximately 330,000 clones, 9.5% to 11% of them seen only once. Sequencing was performed on naive CD4+ T cells from blood. The receptor's source is a woman aged 25 to 39 in good health.

The CDR3 reads CASSLVGLAGNEQFF. The CDR3 bases are TGTGCCAGCAGCTTAGTGGGACTAGCAGGCAATGAGCAGTTCTTC. The rearrangement joins TRBV7-8 to TRBJ2-1; 9 bases agree with TRBD2. The CDR3 has 15 residues. V was pared by 1 base and J by 6 bases, with 4 bases of the junction left unmatched. Germline V gene data show CDR1 as SGHVS and CDR2 as FQNEAQ.